The 16 T cell receptor beta chains in this list originate from one sample, sequenced in a study of vaccination effects on CD4 cells after COVID-19. Ahead of sequencing, the ViraFEST assay grew antigen-specific CD4+ T cells using viral peptide pools. Culture proceeded for 10 days, and CD4+ T cells were then isolated. The cohort was immunized with two doses of either the BNT162b2 or mRNA-1273 vaccine. This table comes from immunoSEQ multiplex PCR, and its TCRdb copy is limited to in-frame clones, with some not included. The sample holds tens of thousands of clones, roughly 81% seen once. No antigens are known for them. The source material was CD4+ T cells from PBMCs cultured with HCoV-229E spike peptides, sampled after COVID-19 vaccination. These receptors all stem from a human donor who received a COVID-19 vaccine.

V is TRBV10-3 and J is TRBJ2-5; D ambiguous. The germline V gene encodes CDR1 ENHRY and CDR2 SYGVKD. The CDR3 is made up of 12 amino acids. V lost 5 bases and J lost 5, with 9 bases in between. CDR3 in amino acids: CAISRSEETQYF. CDR3 DNA: TGTGCCATCAGTAGGAGCGAGGAGACCCAGTACTTC.

This chain links TRBV3-1 (or the pseudogene TRBV3-2) with TRBJ1-2; no clear D gene. The CDR3 length is 13 residues. Trimming removed 1 base at V and 4 bases at J, with 7 bases between. The germline V gene encodes CDR1 LGHDT and CDR2 YNNKEL (reference sequence). CDR3: CASSQVHLYGYTF. CDR3 bases: TGTGCCAGCAGCCAAGTACACCTCTATGGCTACACCTTC.

CDR3 protein: CASSMLGDRDTQYF. The CDR3 bases are TGTGCCAGTAGTATGCTAGGGGATCGGGATACGCAGTATTTT. This chain connects TRBV19 to TRBJ2-3; D might be TRBD1 (5 bases). The germline gives CDR1 LNHDA, CDR2 SQIVND (reference sequence). V dropped 3 bases and J dropped 6 bases, with 13 bases sitting between them. There are 14 residues in the CDR3.

The rearrangement uses TRBV29-1 and TRBJ2-3; D remains ambiguous. The CDR3 spans 11 residues. Germline V CDR1 and CDR2: SQVTM, ANQGSEA. V was pared by 2 bases and J by 6 bases, with 6 bases between. This CDR3 is CSVELRDTQYF. The CDR3, as DNA: TGCAGCGTTGAACTGCGGGATACGCAGTATTTT.

V gene TRBV7-3 combines with J gene TRBJ2-3; no firm D call. Per the germline V gene, CDR1 is SGHTA and CDR2 is FQGTGA. The V end lost 2 bases, the J end lost 0 bases, and 12 bases lay between the germline ends. The length of the CDR3 is 16 residues. The CDR3 reads CASSLGRFSSTDTQYF. DNA of the CDR3: TGTGCCAGCAGCTTAGGAAGGTTCTCCAGCACAGATACGCAGTATTTT.

The chain combines TRBV2 with TRBJ2-1; 10 nucleotides align to TRBD2. V was pared by 6 bases and J by 1 base, with 0 bases of the junction left unmatched. Per the germline V gene, CDR1 is SNHLY and CDR2 is FYNNEI. This CDR3 is built from 14 residues. The CDR3 nucleotides read TGTGCCAGCAGGACTAGCGGGTCCTACAATGAGCAGTTCTTC. Translation: CASRTSGSYNEQFF.

The chain recombines TRBV6-2 or TRBV6-3 with TRBJ2-7; D is ambiguous. The V end lost 4 bases, the J end lost 3 bases, and 10 bases lay between the germline ends. The CDR3 has 13 residues. Germline V lookup: CDR1 MNHEY, CDR2 SVGEGT. The CDR3 region has the DNA TGTGCCAGCAGTTTGGAGACCTTCTACGAGCAGTACGTC. Protein product: CASSLETFYEQYV.

This rearrangement joins TRBV28 to TRBJ1-4, with no clear D. The germline V and J ends were trimmed by 8 bases and 0 bases, with 10 bases remaining between them. Germline V gene sequence: CDR1 MDHEN, CDR2 SYDVKM. CDR3 length equals 14 residues. The CDR3 DNA reads TGTGCCAGCCAGAGCGCTTCAACTAATGAAAAACTGTTTTTT. Amino acid sequence: CASQSASTNEKLFF.

The chain is built from TRBV18 and TRBJ2-2; D call uncertain. The CDR3 has 15 residues. The germline V and J ends were trimmed by 2 bases and 1 base, with 8 bases remaining between them. The germline gives CDR1 KGHSH, CDR2 LQKENI. The CDR3 nucleotides read TGTGCCAGCTCACCAGGGCACCAGAACACCGGGGAGCTGTTTTTT. Translation: CASSPGHQNTGELFF.

V and J are TRBV7-2 and TRBJ2-4, with 11 bases matching TRBD2. Trimming removed 4 bases from V and 0 bases from J; junction bases left unmatched: 8. CDR1 is SGHTA, CDR2 FQGNSA, per germline. The CDR3 consists of 18 residues. The CDR3 nucleotides read TGTGCCAGCAGCTCGCCGGGACTAGCGGTCTTAGCCAAAAACATTCAGTACTTC. Its protein is CASSSPGLAVLAKNIQYF. The full variable domain, with the rest looked up from reference TRBV7-2 and TRBJ2-4, is GAGVSQSPSNKVTEKGKDVELRCDPISGHTALYWYRQSLGQGLEFLIYFQGNSAPDKSGLPSDRFSAERTGGSVSTLTIQRTQQEDSAVYLCASSSPGLAVLAKNIQYFGAGTRLSVL.

The chain joins TRBV23-1 to TRBJ2-3; D may match TRBD1 or TRBD2 (5 bases each). TRBV23-1 counts as an open reading frame of uncertain function. V lost 10 bases and J lost 6, with 26 bases in between. CDR3 length equals 16 residues. CDR3 region: CATAEKGTDLPDTQYF. The CDR3 nucleotides read TGCGCCACCGCCGAGAAGGGGACGGACCTGCCGGATACGCAGTATTTT.

This chain uses TRBV3-1 (or the pseudogene TRBV3-2) with TRBJ1-4; D perhaps matches TRBD1 (5 bases). Germline CDR1 is LGHDT and CDR2 is YNNKEL (reference sequence). This CDR3 has 14 amino acids. The V gene lost 2 bases and the J gene lost 7 bases, with 11 bases spanning the gap. The CDR3 spells CASSQTGSSEKLFF. DNA for the CDR3: TGTGCCAGCAGCCAAACAGGCAGCAGTGAAAAACTGTTTTTT.

The chain combines TRBV7-2 with TRBJ2-1; a weak D match, TRBD2 (5 bases). Germline loops: CDR1 SGHTA, CDR2 FQGNSA. Trimming removed 2 bases at V and 3 bases at J, with 8 bases between. This CDR3 has 14 amino acids. CDR3 nucleotides: TGTGCCAGCAGCTTATACGGGGACTACAATGAGCAGTTCTTC. Translation gives CASSLYGDYNEQFF. The full variable domain, in which reference TRBV7-2 and TRBJ2-1 provide the parts outside the CDR3, is GAGVSQSPSNKVTEKGKDVELRCDPISGHTALYWYRQSLGQGLEFLIYFQGNSAPDKSGLPSDRFSAERTGGSVSTLTIQRTQQEDSAVYLCASSLYGDYNEQFFGPGTRLTVL.

J is TRBJ1-4 and V is TRBV10-3; 8 bases are shared with TRBD1. The CDR3 length is 18 residues. Germline V lookup: CDR1 ENHRY, CDR2 SYGVKD. The V gene end was trimmed by 3 bases and the J gene end by 0 bases; junction bases not matched to a gene: 9. The CDR3 region has the DNA TGTGCCATCAGTGAACCGAGGACAGGGACATCAACTAATGAAAAACTGTTTTTT. Translated: CAISEPRTGTSTNEKLFF.

The chain has TRBV7-3 and TRBJ2-5; the D gene could be TRBD1 or TRBD2 (5 bases each). Germline-derived CDR1 and CDR2 are SGHTA and FQGTGA. Trimming left V 5 bases short and J 3 bases short, with 13 bases between. This CDR3 has 14 residues. In DNA, the CDR3 is TGTGCCAGCAGCCCCGGGACGAACAAAGAGACCCAGTACTTC. The encoded protein is CASSPGTNKETQYF.

This CDR3 is CSVGRDGQETQYF. The CDR3 region has the DNA TGCAGCGTCGGAAGGGACGGCCAAGAGACCCAGTACTTC. This chain joins TRBV29-1 and TRBJ2-5; TRBD1 or TRBD2 may be the D gene (5 bases each). V was cut by 6 bases and J by 1 base, with 12 bases left in between. Germline values: CDR1 SQVTM, CDR2 ANQGSEA. The CDR3 is made up of 13 amino acids.